The present entry profiles one T cell receptor beta chain with its context. Its antigen is still unknown. These data are taken from a study of OX40 agonist ivuxolimab in advanced cancers. Germline CDR1 reads MNHNS; CDR2 reads SASEGT. This CDR3 has 15 amino acids. With 2 bases removed from V and 5 bases from J, the gap between germline ends came to 15 bases. TCRdb's copy holds only in-frame clones and misses some; the assay was immunoSEQ multiplex PCR. The data contain about 21,000 clones, more than 75% of them singletons. General study points: At 0.1 to 3.0 mg/kg and by week 6, clonal expansion occurred in CD4+ and CD8+ blood T cells. Still undetermined is the antigen specificity of the expanded peripheral T cells.

The clonotype comes from an adult with an advanced solid tumor such as melanoma, head and neck, liver or kidney cancer. The specimen was CD4+ or CD8+ T cells sorted from blood, collected in a trial of the OX40 agonist ivuxolimab. This chain uses TRBV6-1 with TRBJ2-5; D is ambiguous. The CDR3 sequence: CASSERNWRTETQYF. The CDR3 DNA is TGTGCCAGCAGTGAAAGAAACTGGCGGACCGAGACCCAGTACTTC.